The clone carrying this T cell receptor beta chain rates as medium-sized (0.01 to 0.1%). This specimen belongs to a study of sequential checkpoint blockade in melanoma. Treatment of the sample: randomized to nivolumab then ipilimumab (arm A) or the reverse (arm B). Live CD3+CD8+ CD19− CD56− cells were sorted from PBMCs. V was cut by 1 base and J by 8 bases, with 26 bases left in between. Per the germline V gene, CDR1 is MDHEN and CDR2 is SYDVKM. The CDR3 contains 18 residues. The repertoire was sequenced with immunoSEQ multiplex PCR; TCRdb's copy has only in-frame clones and lacks some. The sample lists some 11,000 clones; 50% to 65% were seen once.

Sequencing used CD8+ T cells sorted from blood (inferred from file names), obtained from a patient given nivolumab and ipilimumab in sequence. The chain joins TRBV28 to TRBJ1-1, with a weak D call TRBD1 (6 bases). This TCR was recovered from a human donor with melanoma. The CDR3 region has the DNA TGTGCCAGCAGTTTATCTTGGACAGCGTCAAGTAACGAGATCGAAGCTTTCTTT. This sequence encodes CASSLSWTASSNEIEAFF.